The TCR beta chain under discussion was sequenced for a study of blood T cell repertoires in COVID-19. Whole-study context: Acute-phase and convalescent COVID-19 samples originated in the United States, Italy and Spain.

Study processing details: By means of reference gene primer amplification, nucleated cell counts were estimated. Method: immunoSEQ multiplex PCR; TCRdb's copy keeps in-frame clones and lacks some. V and J calls and clone size are as listed in that table; D and trimming were resolved from the DNA. In the table there are 100,000 to 130,000 clones, just over 85% of which are singletons. Germline trimming cut 3 bases from V and 7 bases from J; bases unmatched to any gene: 10. The CDR3 length is 16 residues. CDR1 is KGHSH, CDR2 LQKENI, per germline. This TCR came from a human donor in a cohort sampled during active COVID-19. This chain joins TRBV18 and TRBJ1-4, with 8 bases matching TRBD1. The sample consisted of peripheral blood. Here the CDR3 reads CASSPLETGVIEKLFF. Here the CDR3 DNA reads TGTGCCAGCTCACCTCTGGAGACAGGGGTGATTGAAAAACTGTTTTTT.